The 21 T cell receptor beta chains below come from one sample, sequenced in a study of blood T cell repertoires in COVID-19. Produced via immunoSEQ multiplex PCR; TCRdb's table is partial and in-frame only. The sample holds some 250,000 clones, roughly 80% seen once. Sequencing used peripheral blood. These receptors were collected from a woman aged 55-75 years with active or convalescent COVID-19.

The chain's CDR3 is CASRKTRRVNYGYTF. CDR3 nucleotides: TGTGCCAGCAGAAAGACACGGAGGGTCAACTATGGCTACACCTTC. The rearrangement joins TRBV6-5 to TRBJ1-2, with unresolved D. The CDR3 is made up of 15 amino acids. V was cut by 6 bases and J by 2 bases, with 16 bases left in between. Germline values: CDR1 MNHEY, CDR2 SVGAGI.

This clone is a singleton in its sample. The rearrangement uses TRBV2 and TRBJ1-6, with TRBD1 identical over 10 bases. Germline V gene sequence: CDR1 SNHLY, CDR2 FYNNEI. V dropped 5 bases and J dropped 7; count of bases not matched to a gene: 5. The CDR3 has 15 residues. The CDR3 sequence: CASSRQGAGNSPLHF. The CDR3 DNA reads TGTGCCAGCAGTCGACAGGGGGCTGGGAATTCACCCCTCCACTTT.

DNA of the CDR3: TGTGCCAGCAGCCAAGAACGGTATACGCAGTATTTT. This gives the protein CASSQERYTQYF. The chain combines TRBV14 with TRBJ2-3; no clear D. This CDR3 comprises 12 residues. V lost 0 bases, J lost 7 bases, and 5 bases lay in between. CDR1 is SGHDN and CDR2 is FVKESK in the germline V gene.

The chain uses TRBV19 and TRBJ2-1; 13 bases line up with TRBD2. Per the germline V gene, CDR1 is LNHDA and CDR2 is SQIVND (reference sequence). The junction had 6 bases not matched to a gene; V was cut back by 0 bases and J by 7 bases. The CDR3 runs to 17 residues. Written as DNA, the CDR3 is TGTGCCAGTAGTATAGATCGGACTAGCGGGGGAAGTAATGAGCAGTTCTTC. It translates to CASSIDRTSGGSNEQFF.

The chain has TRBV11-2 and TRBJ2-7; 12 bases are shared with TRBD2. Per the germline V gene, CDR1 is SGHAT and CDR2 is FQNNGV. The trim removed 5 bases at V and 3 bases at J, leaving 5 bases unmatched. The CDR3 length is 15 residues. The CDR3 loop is CASSARLAGDYEQYF. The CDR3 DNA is TGTGCCAGCAGCGCCCGACTAGCGGGGGACTACGAGCAGTACTTC.

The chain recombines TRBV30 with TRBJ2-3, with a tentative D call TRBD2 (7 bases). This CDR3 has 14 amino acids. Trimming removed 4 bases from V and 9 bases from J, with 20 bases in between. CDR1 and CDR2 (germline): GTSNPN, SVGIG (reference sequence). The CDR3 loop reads CAWNLGGGAETQYF. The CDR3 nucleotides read TGTGCCTGGAACCTGGGGGGGGGCGCCGAGACGCAGTATTTT.

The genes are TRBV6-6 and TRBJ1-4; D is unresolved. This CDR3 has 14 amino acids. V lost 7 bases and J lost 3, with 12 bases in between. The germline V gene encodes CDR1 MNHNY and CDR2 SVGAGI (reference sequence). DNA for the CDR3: TGTGCCAGCACCCCTGGAGGGTCTAATGAAAAACTGTTTTTT. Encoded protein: CASTPGGSNEKLFF.

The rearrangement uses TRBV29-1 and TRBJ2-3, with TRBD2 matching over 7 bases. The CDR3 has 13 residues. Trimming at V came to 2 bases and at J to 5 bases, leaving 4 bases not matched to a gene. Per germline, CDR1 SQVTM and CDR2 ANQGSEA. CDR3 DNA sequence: TGCAGCGTTGAACCGGGGGAGGGAGATACGCAGTATTTT. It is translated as CSVEPGEGDTQYF.

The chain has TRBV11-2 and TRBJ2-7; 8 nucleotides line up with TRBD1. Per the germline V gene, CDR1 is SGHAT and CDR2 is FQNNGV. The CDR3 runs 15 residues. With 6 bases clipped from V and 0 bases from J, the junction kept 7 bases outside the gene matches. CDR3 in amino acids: CASRLGQDLSYEQYF. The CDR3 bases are TGTGCCAGCAGACTGGGACAGGATCTCTCCTACGAGCAGTACTTC.

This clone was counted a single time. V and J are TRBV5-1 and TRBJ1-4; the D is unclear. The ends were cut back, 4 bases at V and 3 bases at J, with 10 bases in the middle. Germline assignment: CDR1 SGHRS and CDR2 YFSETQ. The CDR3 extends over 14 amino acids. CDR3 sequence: CASSPGPPNEKLFF. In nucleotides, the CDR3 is TGCGCCAGCAGCCCGGGTCCTCCTAATGAAAAACTGTTTTTT.

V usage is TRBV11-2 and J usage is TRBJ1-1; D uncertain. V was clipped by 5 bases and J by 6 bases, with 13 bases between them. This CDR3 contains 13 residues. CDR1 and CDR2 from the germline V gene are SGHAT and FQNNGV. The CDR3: CASSPPWEAEAFF. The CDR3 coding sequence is TGTGCCAGCAGCCCCCCTTGGGAGGCTGAAGCTTTCTTT.

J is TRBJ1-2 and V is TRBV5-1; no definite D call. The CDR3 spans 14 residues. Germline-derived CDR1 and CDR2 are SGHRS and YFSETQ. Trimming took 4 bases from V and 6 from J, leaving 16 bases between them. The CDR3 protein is CASSDGERVNGYTF. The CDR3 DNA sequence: TGCGCCAGCAGCGACGGGGAAAGGGTAAATGGCTACACCTTC.

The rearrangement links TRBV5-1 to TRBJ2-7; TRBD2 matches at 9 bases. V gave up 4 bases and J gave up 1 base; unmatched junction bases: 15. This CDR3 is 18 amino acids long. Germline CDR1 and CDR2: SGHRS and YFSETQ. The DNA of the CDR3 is TGCGCCAGCAGCCTGGGACTAGCCCAGATAAATCTATCCTACGAGCAGTACTTC. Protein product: CASSLGLAQINLSYEQYF.

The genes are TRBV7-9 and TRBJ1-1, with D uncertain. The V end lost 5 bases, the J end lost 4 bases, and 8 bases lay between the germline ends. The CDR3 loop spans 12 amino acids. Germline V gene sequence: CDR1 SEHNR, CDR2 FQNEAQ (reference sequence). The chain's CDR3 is CASSTSGTEAFF. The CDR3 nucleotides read TGTGCCAGCAGCACAAGCGGCACTGAAGCTTTCTTT. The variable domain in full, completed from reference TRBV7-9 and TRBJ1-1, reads DTGVSQNPRHKITKRGQNVTFRCDPISEHNRLYWYRQTLGQGPEFLTYFQNEAQLEKSRLLSDRFSAERPKGSFSTLEIQRTEQGDSAMYLCASSTSGTEAFFGQGTRLTVV.

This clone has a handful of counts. The CDR3 nucleotides are TGTGCCAGCAGCTTAACGGACAGGACTGAAGCTTTCTTT. It encodes CASSLTDRTEAFF. The rearrangement links TRBV7-3 to TRBJ1-1; TRBD1 matches 7 bases. The V gene's germline CDR1 is SGHTA and CDR2 FQGTGA. The CDR3 extends over 13 amino acids. V lost 0 bases, J lost 5 bases, and 0 bases stayed unmatched.

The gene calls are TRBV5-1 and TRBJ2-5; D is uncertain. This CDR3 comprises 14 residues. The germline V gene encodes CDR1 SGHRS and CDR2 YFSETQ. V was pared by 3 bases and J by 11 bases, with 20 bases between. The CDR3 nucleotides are TGCGCCAGCAGCTCTCGATGGGCCCCGAGTTTACAGTACTTC. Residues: CASSSRWAPSLQYF.

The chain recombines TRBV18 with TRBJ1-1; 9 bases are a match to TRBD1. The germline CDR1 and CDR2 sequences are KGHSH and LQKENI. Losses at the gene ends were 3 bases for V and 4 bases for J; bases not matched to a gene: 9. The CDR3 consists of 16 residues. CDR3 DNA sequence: TGTGCCAGCTCACCGAGAGCCCCGGGACAGGGCACTGAAGCTTTCTTT. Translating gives CASSPRAPGQGTEAFF.

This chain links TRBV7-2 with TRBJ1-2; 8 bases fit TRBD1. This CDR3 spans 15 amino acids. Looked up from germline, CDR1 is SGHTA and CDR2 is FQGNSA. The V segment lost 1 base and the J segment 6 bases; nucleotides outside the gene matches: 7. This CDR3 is CASSLVVGQGDGYTF. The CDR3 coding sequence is TGTGCCAGCAGCTTAGTGGTAGGACAGGGTGATGGCTACACCTTC.

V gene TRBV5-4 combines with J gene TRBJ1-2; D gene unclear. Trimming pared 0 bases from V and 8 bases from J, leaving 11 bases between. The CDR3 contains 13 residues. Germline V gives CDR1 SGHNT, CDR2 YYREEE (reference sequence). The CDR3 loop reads CASSLGRREGYTF. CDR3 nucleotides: TGTGCCAGCAGCTTGGGGAGACGTGAGGGCTACACCTTC.

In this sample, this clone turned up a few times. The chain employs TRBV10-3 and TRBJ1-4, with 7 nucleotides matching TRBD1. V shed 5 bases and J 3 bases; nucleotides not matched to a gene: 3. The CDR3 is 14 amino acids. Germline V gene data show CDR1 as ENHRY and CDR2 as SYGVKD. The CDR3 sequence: CAISRGGPNEKLFF. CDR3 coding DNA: TGTGCCATCAGTAGAGGGGGCCCTAATGAAAAACTGTTTTTT.

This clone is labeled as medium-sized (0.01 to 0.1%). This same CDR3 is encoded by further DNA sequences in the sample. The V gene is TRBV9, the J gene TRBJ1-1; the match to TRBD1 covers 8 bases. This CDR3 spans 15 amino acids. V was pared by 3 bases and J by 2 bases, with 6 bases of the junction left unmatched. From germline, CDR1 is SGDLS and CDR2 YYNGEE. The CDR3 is CASSEGTGANTEAFF. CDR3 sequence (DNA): TGTGCCAGCAGCGAGGGGACAGGAGCTAACACTGAAGCTTTCTTT.